These T cell receptor beta chains were read from a single sample in a study of T cell repertoires in cytomegalovirus infection. One entry per CDR3 protein, called by TCRdb with MiXCR from the reads. The profile shows hundreds of thousands of distinct CDR3 sequences, around 35% of them singletons. These receptors' antigens are unknown. The sequenced sample was cultured PBMCs, obtained from culture after CMV antigen stimulation. Receptors were obtained from a human donor in good health (CMV status not recorded). Some clones in this sample may be carry-over from other donors' samples. Both conserved end residues are part of each CDR3. The D gene is left open where the match is weak. The size entry is marked missing in some rows and otherwise reads once, few, many or a size class.

D gene	clone size	J gene	V gene	CDR3 DNA	CDR3 protein
NA	NA	TRBJ2-5	TRBV4-1	TGCGCCAGCAGCCAAGCAGGGTCCGAGACCCAGTACTTC	CASSQAGSETQYF
NA	NA	TRBJ1-6	TRBV7-9	TGTGCCAGCAGCTTAATCCTCAGTTCACCCCTCCACTTT	CASSLILSSPLHF
TRBD2	NA	TRBJ2-7	TRBV7-9	TGTGCCAGCAGCGACCTTCTAGCGGATTGGGACGAGCAGTACTTC	CASSDLLADWDEQYF
NA	NA	TRBJ2-1	TRBV7-2	TGTGCCAGCAGCTCCATAGCGGACAATGAGCAGTTCTTC	CASSSIADNEQFF
TRBD2	NA	TRBJ2-1	TRBV2	TGTGCCAGCAGTTTCGGACTAGCGGGAACACACAATGAGCAGTTCTTC	CASSFGLAGTHNEQFF
TRBD1	many	TRBJ1-1	TRBV7-2	TGTGCCAGCAGCCTAGTCGGAGGGACAGGTATAGAAGCTTTCTTT	CASSLVGGTGIEAFF
NA	NA	TRBJ1-6	TRBV12-3/TRBV12-4	TGTGCCAGCAGGATTGGTTCATATAATTCACCCCTCCACTTT	CASRIGSYNSPLHF
NA	NA	TRBJ1-1	TRBV19	TGTGCCAGTAGTATAGGGGTAAGCACTGAAGCTTTCTTT	CASSIGVSTEAFF
NA	NA	TRBJ2-5	TRBV11-2	TGTGCCAGCAGCTTAAAGGACTCCCGAGAGACCCAGTACTTC	CASSLKDSRETQYF
TRBD2	NA	TRBJ2-3	TRBV2	TGTGCCGGTGTAGCGGGGGCCCCCACAGATACGCAGTATTTT	CAGVAGAPTDTQYF
NA	NA	TRBJ1-5	TRBV28	TGTGCCAGCAGTTATGGAAGGAGGGTCAATCAGCCCCAGCATTTT	CASSYGRRVNQPQHF
NA	NA	TRBJ2-4	TRBV4-1	TGCGCCAGCAGCCAAGTTGGGGCAATACTAGCCAAAAACATTCAGTACTTC	CASSQVGAILAKNIQYF
TRBD1	NA	TRBJ1-1	TRBV4-2	TGTGCCAGCAGCCAAGGGACAGGGACTAGGGCTGAAGCTTTCTTT	CASSQGTGTRAEAFF
NA	NA	TRBJ2-5	TRBV19	TGTGCCAGTAGTGCCGGGACCATAATCCAAGAGACCCAGTACTTC	CASSAGTIIQETQYF
NA	NA	TRBJ1-6	TRBV7-8	TGTGCCAGCAGCCATTCCCCCCTACTTCGGAATTCACCCCTCCACTTT	CASSHSPLLRNSPLHF
NA	NA	TRBJ1-2	TRBV14	TGTGCCAGCAGCCAAGACCCCGGGGCTAGTGGCTACACCTTC	CASSQDPGASGYTF
NA	NA	TRBJ2-1	TRBV5-6	TGTGCCAGCAGCCCGGGGGCCAAATGGGGTAATGAGCAGTTCTTC	CASSPGAKWGNEQFF
NA	few	TRBJ2-7	TRBV12-3/TRBV12-4	TGTGCCAGCAGTTCAGAGGGGGGTGCGGGCGCCTACGAGCAGTACTTC	CASSSEGGAGAYEQYF
TRBD1	few	TRBJ1-4	TRBV7-8	TGTGCCAGCAGCTTAGAGGGCGGGACAGAGGGAGAAAAACTGTTTTTT	CASSLEGGTEGEKLFF
NA	many	TRBJ1-1	TRBV7-8	TGTGCCAGCAGCTTACGTCCAGGGAACACTGAAGCTTTCTTT	CASSLRPGNTEAFF
TRBD1	few	TRBJ2-7	TRBV5-1	TGCGCCAGCAAGGCCGGGACAGGTCCCGAGCAGTACTTC	CASKAGTGPEQYF
TRBD1	NA	TRBJ2-7	TRBV9	TGTGCCAGCAGCTTTGCCAAGACAGGGAAATTCTCCTACGAGCAGTACTTC	CASSFAKTGKFSYEQYF
NA	many	TRBJ2-3	TRBV7-2	TGTGCCAGCAGCCCCTTAGCGGACCTAAGCACAGATACGCAGTATTTT	CASSPLADLSTDTQYF
NA	once	TRBJ2-3	TRBV2	TGTGCCAGGGGGACTCTTAGCACAGATACGCAGTATTTT	CARGTLSTDTQYF
NA	NA	TRBJ2-1	TRBV5-5	TGTGCCAGCAGCTTGCCGGACAGCGATGAGCAGTTCTTC	CASSLPDSDEQFF
NA	few	TRBJ2-7	TRBV25-1	TGTGCCAGCAGTGAAATGACAGCCTTTACCTACGAGCAGTACTTC	CASSEMTAFTYEQYF
TRBD1	NA	TRBJ2-7	TRBV20-1	TGCAGTGCTCCAAACTTCCGGGACAGAGAGCAGTACTTC	CSAPNFRDREQYF
NA	NA	TRBJ1-1	TRBV7-6	TGTGCCAGCAGCTATTCGCTGAACGCTGAAGCTTTCTTT	CASSYSLNAEAFF
NA	many	TRBJ1-2	TRBV7-2	TGTGCCAGCAGCTTACGGAAGATAACCTGGGAAGGGGGCTATGGCTACACCTTC	CASSLRKITWEGGYGYTF
NA	few	TRBJ2-3	TRBV4-3	TGCGCCAGCAGCCAAGAGGGGGCAGATACGCAGTATTTT	CASSQEGADTQYF
NA	NA	TRBJ2-7	TRBV12-3/TRBV12-4	TGTGCCAGCAGTTTGGGACGGAACGAGCAGTACTTC	CASSLGRNEQYF
NA	NA	TRBJ1-6	TRBV5-1	TGCGCCAGCAGCCGGGACCGGACAGAAAATTCACCCCTCCACTTT	CASSRDRTENSPLHF
NA	NA	TRBJ1-2	TRBV11-2	TGTGCCAGCAGCGCAGGGGTTGACTATGGCTACACCTTC	CASSAGVDYGYTF
NA	NA	TRBJ1-1	TRBV19	TGTGCCAGTTCCTTCAAAGGCAACACTGAAGCTTTCTTT	CASSFKGNTEAFF
TRBD1	few	TRBJ1-1	TRBV6-2/TRBV6-3	TGTGCCAGCAGTAAACCGGGACAGGGGAACACTGAAGCTTTCTTT	CASSKPGQGNTEAFF
NA	NA	TRBJ1-1	TRBV6-1	TGTGCCAGCAGTGGGGGGGCCAAACAGGGTAAGGGGACTGAAGCTTTCTTT	CASSGGAKQGKGTEAFF
NA	few	TRBJ2-2	TRBV7-2	TGTGCCAGCAGCCACAGACTCGCGAACACCGGGGAGCTGTTTTTT	CASSHRLANTGELFF
NA	NA	TRBJ2-2	TRBV7-2	TGTGCCAGCAGCTTGATGGGGGCAGGGATCCGCGGGGAGCTGTTTTTT	CASSLMGAGIRGELFF
NA	many	TRBJ2-3	TRBV7-2	TGTGCCAGCAGCTATGCCGGGGAGCCCACAGTAGATACGCAGTATTTT	CASSYAGEPTVDTQYF
NA	NA	TRBJ1-4	TRBV20-1	TGCAGTGCTAGAGATGCGGGGCTCGAAAAACTGTTTTTT	CSARDAGLEKLFF
NA	few	TRBJ1-4	TRBV19	TGTGCCAGTACAGGACCGGCGGGTGAAAAACTGTTTTTT	CASTGPAGEKLFF
TRBD2	few	TRBJ2-1	TRBV11-2	TGTGCCAGGGGAGGGCGGGAGGGCCTCAATGAGCAGTTCTTC	CARGGREGLNEQFF
TRBD2	NA	TRBJ2-7	TRBV29-1	TGCAGCGTTGTACTAGCGGTTCAAAGCTCCTACGAGCAGTACTTC	CSVVLAVQSSYEQYF
NA	few	TRBJ2-6	TRBV7-9	TGTGCCAGCAGCTTACTCTGGACCGGGGCCAACGTCCTGACTTTC	CASSLLWTGANVLTF
TRBD2	NA	TRBJ2-3	TRBV6-2/TRBV6-3	TGTGCCAGCAGTCAAGCGGGGAAAGTCCTCTCCACAGATACGCAGTATTTT	CASSQAGKVLSTDTQYF
NA	NA	TRBJ2-5	TRBV14	TGTGCCAGCAGCCATTTACAGAAAGAGACCCAGTACTTC	CASSHLQKETQYF
TRBD1	NA	TRBJ1-4	TRBV11-2	TGTGCCAGCAGCTTAGCGAGACAGGGTTATGAAAAACTGTTTTTT	CASSLARQGYEKLFF
NA	few	TRBJ1-2	TRBV7-8	TGTGCCAGCAGCCGTTCTTATGGGGGCGGACTCTATGGCTACACCTTC	CASSRSYGGGLYGYTF
NA	NA	TRBJ2-5	TRBV6-5	TGTGCCAGCGGGGAAGGGGGCCAAGAGACCCAGTACTTC	CASGEGGQETQYF
NA	few	TRBJ1-1	TRBV15	TGTGCCACCAGCGATACAAAGGACACTGAAGCTTTCTTT	CATSDTKDTEAFF
NA	NA	TRBJ2-1	TRBV12-3/TRBV12-4	TGTGCCAGTGTAGAGAGTGGGAGTGGCAATGAGCAGTTCTTC	CASVESGSGNEQFF
TRBD2	NA	TRBJ2-5	TRBV11-2	TGTGCCAGCACTTCTAAGGGGCTAGCGGGAGGGCCTGGGTTCGTAGAGACCCAGTACTTC	CASTSKGLAGGPGFVETQYF
NA	few	TRBJ1-1	TRBV7-9	TGTGCCAGCAGCTTAGTAGGTACGAACACTGAAGCTTTCTTT	CASSLVGTNTEAFF
NA	NA	TRBJ1-6	TRBV12-3/TRBV12-4	TGTGCCAGCAGTTTGGGGGCCGGCTTTTCCTATAATTCACCCCTCCACTTT	CASSLGAGFSYNSPLHF
NA	few	TRBJ2-5	TRBV12-3/TRBV12-4	TGTGCCAGCAGTTTAAGGGCCAGCGGGCGTGCGGCCCAGTACTTC	CASSLRASGRAAQYF
TRBD1	NA	TRBJ2-5	TRBV12-3/TRBV12-4	TGTGCCAGCGGAAGGGCAGGGGGCAGCCAAGAGACCCAGTACTTC	CASGRAGGSQETQYF